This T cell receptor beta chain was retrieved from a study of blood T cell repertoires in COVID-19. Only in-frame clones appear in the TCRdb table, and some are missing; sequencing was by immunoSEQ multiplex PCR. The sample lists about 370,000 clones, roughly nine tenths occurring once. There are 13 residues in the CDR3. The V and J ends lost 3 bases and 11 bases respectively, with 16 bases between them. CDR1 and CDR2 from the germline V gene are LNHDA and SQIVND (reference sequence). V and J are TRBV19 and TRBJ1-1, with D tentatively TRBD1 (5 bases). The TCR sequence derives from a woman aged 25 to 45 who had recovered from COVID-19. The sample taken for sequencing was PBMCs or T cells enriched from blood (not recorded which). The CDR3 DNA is TGTGCCAGTAGTATCGAGACAGTTACGGAGGCTTTCTTT. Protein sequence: CASSIETVTEAFF.